This is a list of T cell receptor beta chains from one sample in a study of T cell changes during pregnancy in multiple sclerosis. Profiled with immunoSEQ multiplex PCR; TCRdb holds only in-frame clones, not every one. The top ten clones hold 1% to 1.5% of a sample with 50,000 to 65,000 clones, around 90% of them seen once. The specimen was peripheral blood, collected in the second trimester of pregnancy. The origin of the receptors is a female donor with multiple sclerosis, enrolled in a pregnancy study. The CDR3 runs from the conserved cysteine through the conserved F or W. D genes are given only for firm matches. Size tells how often a clone was seen (once, few, many) or the class of an expanded clone, and some rows leave it out.

d_call,v_call,j_call,clone_size,cdr3_aa,cdr3_nt
-,TRBV2,TRBJ2-3,once,CASTAMDSDTQYF,TGTGCCAGCACCGCTATGGACTCAGATACGCAGTATTTT
-,TRBV11-2,TRBJ2-7,-,CASSRLATPNYEQYF,TGTGCCAGCAGCCGCCTAGCGACTCCCAACTACGAGCAGTACTTC
TRBD1,TRBV6-5,TRBJ1-1,-,CASSRQGPGTEAFF,TGTGCCAGCAGTCGACAGGGACCGGGGACTGAAGCTTTCTTT
-,TRBV5-1,TRBJ2-4,-,CASSFLQGRENIQYF,TGCGCCAGCAGCTTTCTACAGGGAAGGGAAAACATTCAGTACTTC
TRBD1,TRBV6-5,TRBJ2-1,-,CASSYGTGYNEQFF,TGTGCCAGCAGTTACGGGACAGGGTACAATGAGCAGTTCTTC
TRBD1,TRBV18,TRBJ1-1,-,CASSLTGRDTEAFF,TGTGCCAGCTCACTGACAGGGCGGGACACTGAAGCTTTCTTT
-,TRBV27,TRBJ1-1,few,CASSRLSREVTEAFF,TGTGCCAGCAGTCGCCTTAGCAGGGAGGTAACTGAAGCTTTCTTT
-,TRBV7-6,TRBJ2-1,-,CASSLGSSPYNEQFF,TGTGCCAGCAGCTTAGGTAGCAGCCCCTACAATGAGCAGTTCTTC
TRBD1,TRBV29-1,TRBJ2-1,-,CCAGDRGYNEQFF,TGCTGCGCGGGGGACAGGGGCTACAATGAGCAGTTCTTC
-,TRBV19,TRBJ1-3,-,CATRIGGSGNTIYF,TGTGCCACCCGGATCGGCGGCTCTGGAAACACCATATATTTT
-,TRBV28,TRBJ2-7,-,CASSLLASGEQYF,TGTGCCAGCAGTTTACTGGCCAGCGGCGAGCAGTACTTC
-,TRBV9,TRBJ1-2,-,CASSVGTAGDGYTF,TGTGCCAGCAGCGTAGGAACGGCGGGAGATGGCTACACCTTC
-,TRBV27,TRBJ2-7,-,CASSHRGGWVEQYF,TGTGCCAGCAGTCATCGAGGAGGGTGGGTCGAGCAGTACTTC
TRBD1,TRBV18,TRBJ1-3,-,CASSPTGGFGNTIYF,TGTGCCAGCTCACCGACAGGGGGATTTGGAAACACCATATATTTT
-,TRBV28,TRBJ1-1,-,CVSSFFRGMNTEAFF,TGTGTCAGCAGTTTCTTCAGGGGTATGAACACTGAAGCTTTCTTT
-,TRBV7-2,TRBJ2-7,-,CASSSRPYEQYF,TGTGCCAGCAGTTCCCGTCCTTACGAGCAGTACTTC
TRBD2,TRBV7-8,TRBJ2-2,-,CASANPVGGAISGGELFF,TGTGCCAGCGCCAACCCCGTCGGGGGGGCCATCAGCGGCGGGGAGCTGTTTTTT
-,TRBV19,TRBJ1-6,-,CASSMYVVDSPLHF,TGTGCCAGTAGTATGTACGTCGTAGATTCACCCCTCCACTTT
-,TRBV29-1,TRBJ1-4,once,CSGRAGAFREKLFF,TGCAGCGGCCGAGCAGGGGCCTTTCGGGAAAAACTGTTTTTT
-,TRBV21-1,TRBJ1-2,few,CASSKAMRWGYTF,TGTGCCAGCAGCAAAGCCATGAGGTGGGGCTACACCTTC
TRBD2,TRBV19,TRBJ2-2,few,CASSSTGGRDGGELFF,TGTGCCAGTAGTTCTACGGGGGGTAGGGACGGCGGGGAGCTGTTTTTT
TRBD2,TRBV30,TRBJ2-7,-,CAWSWGGEQYF,TGTGCCTGGAGTTGGGGGGGCGAGCAGTACTTC
TRBD2,TRBV5-4,TRBJ2-2,-,CASRAGTSGNTGELFF,TGTGCCAGCAGGGCCGGGACTAGCGGGAACACCGGGGAGCTGTTTTTT
TRBD2,TRBV30,TRBJ2-7,-,CAWSSGVSYEQYF,TGTGCCTGGTCTAGCGGGGTCTCCTACGAGCAGTACTTC
TRBD1,TRBV7-6,TRBJ2-7,-,CASSPPGQGRNEQYF,TGTGCCAGCAGCCCACCGGGACAGGGGAGGAACGAGCAGTACTTC
TRBD1,TRBV5-1,TRBJ1-2,-,CASSSFPGRQGNGYTF,TGCGCCAGCAGCTCCTTTCCTGGACGACAGGGGAATGGCTACACCTTC
TRBD1,TRBV7-3,TRBJ1-1,once,CASSLEDRGPAPVEGEAFF,TGTGCCAGCAGCTTAGAGGACAGGGGGCCAGCACCCGTGGAGGGTGAAGCTTTCTTT
-,TRBV4-3,TRBJ2-7,-,CASSLAGGPSYEQYF,TGCGCCAGCAGCCTTGCCGGGGGGCCCTCCTACGAGCAGTACTTC
-,TRBV7-9,TRBJ1-3,-,CAGAVGSGNTIYF,TGTGCCGGGGCGGTTGGCTCTGGAAACACCATATATTTT
TRBD1,TRBV6-6,TRBJ2-7,-,CASRQTGGAWYEQYF,TGTGCCAGCAGACAAACAGGGGGCGCGTGGTACGAGCAGTACTTC
TRBD1,TRBV2,TRBJ1-5,-,CASRNRGQPQHF,TGTGCCAGCAGAAACAGGGGGCAGCCCCAGCATTTT
-,TRBV6-4,TRBJ2-2,-,CASSASGSNTGELFF,TGTGCCAGCAGTGCAAGCGGATCGAACACCGGGGAGCTGTTTTTT
-,TRBV11-3,TRBJ2-2,-,CASSPGQGGSANTGELFF,TGTGCCAGCAGCCCTGGACAGGGAGGGAGTGCGAACACCGGGGAGCTGTTTTTT
-,TRBV7-3,TRBJ2-3,-,CASSLQTGTDTQYF,TGTGCCAGCAGCTTACAGACGGGGACAGATACGCAGTATTTT
TRBD1,TRBV14,TRBJ2-3,-,CASSPLGTGLADTQYF,TGTGCCAGCAGCCCCCTTGGGACAGGGTTGGCAGATACGCAGTATTTT
TRBD2,TRBV5-1,TRBJ2-3,-,CASSFMTSGDGTDTQYF,TGCGCCAGCAGCTTTATGACTAGCGGGGATGGCACAGATACGCAGTATTTT
TRBD2,TRBV28,TRBJ2-1,-,CASSFMWAGGPNEQFF,TGTGCCAGCAGTTTTATGTGGGCGGGGGGGCCCAATGAGCAGTTCTTC
-,TRBV19,TRBJ2-1,-,CASRELGGGSSGEQFF,TGTGCCAGTCGGGAGTTGGGAGGGGGTTCCTCCGGTGAGCAGTTCTTC